This T cell receptor beta chain comes out of a study of T cell changes during pregnancy in multiple sclerosis. Germline V CDR1 and CDR2: SGHTA, FQGTGA. After removal of 5 bases from V and 7 bases from J, the junction contained 8 bases not matched to a gene. The CDR3 extends over 15 amino acids. Sequencing used immunoSEQ multiplex PCR; TCRdb keeps in-frame clones, though not all of them. The sample includes about 38,000 clones, 90% of them seen just once. This TCR was sampled from a female donor with multiple sclerosis, enrolled in a pregnancy study. This chain uses TRBV7-3 with TRBJ2-2; 9 nucleotides line up with TRBD2. The sample was CD4+ T cells from peripheral blood mononuclear cells, taken in the second trimester of pregnancy. The CDR3 DNA follows: TGTGCCAGCAGCCCAACTAGCGGGTTTAACGGGGAGCTGTTTTTT. Its translation is CASSPTSGFNGELFF.